A selection of T cell receptor beta chains follows, all from one sample in a study of cytomegalovirus exposure and HLA in healthy donors. The method was immunoSEQ multiplex PCR; TCRdb's version includes in-frame clones alone and lacks a portion of them. The table shows 90,000 or so clones, with less than 80% occurring only once. The sequencing input was PBMCs. These receptors originate from a woman aged 40 to 50 in good health and CMV-seronegative. Both conserved end residues are part of each CDR3. A row's size may be missing; if present it is once, few, many or a size class.

v_call	j_call	clone_size	cdr3_aa
TRBV5-4	TRBJ2-1	-	CASSGTGGLYNEQFF
TRBV4-3	TRBJ2-2	-	CASSQALAGSHTGELFF
TRBV5-4	TRBJ1-1	few	CASSLQVPNTEAFF
TRBV6-1	TRBJ1-2	few	CASTTEIYGYTF
TRBV7-9	TRBJ1-4	-	CSSSPNTGGNEKLFF
TRBV2	TRBJ2-1	-	CASSYSNYANEQFF
TRBV5-1	TRBJ2-7	-	CASSSQGGEQYF
TRBV19	TRBJ2-1	-	CASRSGSVSYNEQFF
TRBV19	TRBJ2-2	-	CASNMGRGMFTGELFF
TRBV19	TRBJ1-5	-	CASSIGRQPQHF
TRBV6-5	TRBJ1-1	-	CASSSDRTTEAFF
TRBV7-9	TRBJ2-7	-	CASSLHGEGSYEQYF
TRBV4-2	TRBJ1-6	-	CASSLHLPGQGNNSPLHF
TRBV6-5	TRBJ2-7	few	CASGSGQGAYEQYF
TRBV6-5	TRBJ1-1	-	CASSQGDRGGTEAFF
TRBV5-1	TRBJ2-3	-	CASSLGLALAGDTQYF
TRBV29-1	TRBJ1-1	-	CSHRRGLNTEAFF
TRBV18	TRBJ2-7	-	CASSPFHGDYEQYF
TRBV10-2	TRBJ2-7	few	CASSEGLAGVYEQYF
TRBV5-5	TRBJ1-5	-	CASSLGGALGNQPQHF
TRBV5-1	TRBJ2-2	-	CASSREGASNTGELFF
TRBV5-8	TRBJ2-1	-	CASSLGQVGEQFF
TRBV28	TRBJ1-3	-	CASRRGGQGEPGNTIYF
TRBV7-2	TRBJ1-2	few	CASSMGTGFGYGYTF
TRBV7-9	TRBJ2-2	-	CATPQGANTGELFF
TRBV28	TRBJ1-2	once	CASIAAGTGVHYGYTF
TRBV28	TRBJ2-7	once	CASSFYPDRGEQYF
TRBV13	TRBJ2-1	-	CASSLGRLLSPVAGGPNEQFF
TRBV9	TRBJ2-1	once	CASSPSGRNEQFF
TRBV27	TRBJ1-2	-	CASSFQATSPYGYTF
TRBV7-8	TRBJ1-1	-	CASSSEGGTGAAFF
TRBV5-1	TRBJ1-3	few	CASSLDRTNTIYF
TRBV28	TRBJ2-1	-	CASSLILAGVGDEQFF
TRBV18	TRBJ2-2	-	CASSLTPGGAPDTGELFF
TRBV19	TRBJ2-3	-	CASMTSGGPADTQYF
TRBV7-9	TRBJ2-5	-	CASSSRTRGETQYF
TRBV18	TRBJ1-2	-	CASSVTGLKINYGYTF
TRBV2	TRBJ2-1	-	CASSPLNEQFF
TRBV4-2	TRBJ2-3	-	CASSQVLAGSTDTQYF
TRBV19	TRBJ2-7	-	CASSTNGYSYEQYF
TRBV28	-	-	CASSPGGGRYYEQYF
TRBV28	TRBJ2-1	-	CASRSRQGWTSGSSNEQFF
TRBV7-3	TRBJ2-3	-	CASSLRTSGADTQYF
TRBV10-1	TRBJ2-1	-	CASRTDRGLSGEQFF
TRBV28	TRBJ1-1	-	CASTSPRGSDTEAFF
TRBV10-1	TRBJ2-1	-	CASSDPRGEQFF
TRBV28	TRBJ1-2	-	CASSFSGGKQGGYTF
TRBV5-1	TRBJ2-2	-	CASSLAGEAGELFF
TRBV4-2	TRBJ1-3	few	CASSQVGSSGNTIYF
TRBV29-1	TRBJ2-1	-	CSVVGGRHEQFF
TRBV29-1	-	-	CSVEDVTGIHEQYF
TRBV14	TRBJ2-7	-	CASSRAYEQYF
TRBV19	TRBJ1-2	-	CASSTQGTADYGYTF
TRBV5-1	TRBJ2-4	-	CASSAGTSGRLHIQYF